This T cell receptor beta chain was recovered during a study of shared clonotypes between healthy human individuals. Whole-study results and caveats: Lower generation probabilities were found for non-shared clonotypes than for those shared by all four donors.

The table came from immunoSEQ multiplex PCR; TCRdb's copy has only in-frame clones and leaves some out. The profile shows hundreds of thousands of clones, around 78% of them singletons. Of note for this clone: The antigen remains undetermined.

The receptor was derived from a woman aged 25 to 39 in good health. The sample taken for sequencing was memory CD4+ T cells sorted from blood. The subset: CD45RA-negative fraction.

The CDR3 region is CASSLDGLDTDTQYF. The CDR3, as DNA: TGCGCCAGCAGCTTGGACGGACTCGATACAGATACGCAGTATTTT. This chain joins TRBV5-1 and TRBJ2-3; a possible D gene is TRBD2 (5 bases). Germline V gene sequence: CDR1 SGHRS, CDR2 YFSETQ. The CDR3 has 15 residues. V shed 0 bases and J shed 3 bases, with 11 bases lying between them. The variable domain in full, with the rest retrieved from reference TRBV5-1 and TRBJ2-3, is KAGVTQTPRYLIKTRGQQVTLSCSPISGHRSVSWYQQTPGQGLQFLFEYFSETQRNKGNFPGRFSGRQFSNSRSEMNVSTLELGDSALYLCASSLDGLDTDTQYFGPGTRLTVL.